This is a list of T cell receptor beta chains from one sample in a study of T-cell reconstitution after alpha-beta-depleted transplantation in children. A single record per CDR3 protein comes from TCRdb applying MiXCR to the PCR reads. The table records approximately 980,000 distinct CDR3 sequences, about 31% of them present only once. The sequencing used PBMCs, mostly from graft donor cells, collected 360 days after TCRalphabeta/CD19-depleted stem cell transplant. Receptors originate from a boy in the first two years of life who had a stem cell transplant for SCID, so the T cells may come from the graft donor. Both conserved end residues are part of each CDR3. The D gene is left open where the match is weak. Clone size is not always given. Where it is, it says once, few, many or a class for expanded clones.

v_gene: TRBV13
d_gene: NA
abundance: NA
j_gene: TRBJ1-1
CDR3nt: TGTGCCAGCACCCTTGACAAGAGGGGCACTGAAGCTTTCTTT
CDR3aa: CASTLDKRGTEAFF

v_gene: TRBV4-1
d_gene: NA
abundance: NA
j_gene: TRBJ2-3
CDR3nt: TGCGCCAGCAGCCAAGATAATTATCGCGCTTCCTCATTTACAGATACGCAGTATTTT
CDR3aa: CASSQDNYRASSFTDTQYF

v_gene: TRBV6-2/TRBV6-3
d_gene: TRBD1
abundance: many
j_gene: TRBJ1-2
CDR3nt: TGTGCCAGCAGTTGGGACAGACTCTATGGCTACACCTTC
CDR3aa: CASSWDRLYGYTF

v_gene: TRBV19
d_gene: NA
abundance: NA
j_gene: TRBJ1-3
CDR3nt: TGTGCCAGTACCCCGAGAGGGTTCCTCTCTGGAAACACCATATATTTT
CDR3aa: CASTPRGFLSGNTIYF

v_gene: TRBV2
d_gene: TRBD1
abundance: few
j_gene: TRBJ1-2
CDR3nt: TGTGCCAGCAATCCCGGACAGGGTGTATTAGGCTACACCTTC
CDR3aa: CASNPGQGVLGYTF

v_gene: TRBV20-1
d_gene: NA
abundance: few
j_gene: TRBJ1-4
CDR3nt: TGCAGTGCTAGAGGTCCTGGAAGTCACGAAAAACTGTTTTTT
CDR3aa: CSARGPGSHEKLFF

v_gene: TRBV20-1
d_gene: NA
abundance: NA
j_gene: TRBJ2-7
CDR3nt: TGCAGTGCTAGAAAAAACGAACGGGCTACCTACGAGCAGTACTTC
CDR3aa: CSARKNERATYEQYF

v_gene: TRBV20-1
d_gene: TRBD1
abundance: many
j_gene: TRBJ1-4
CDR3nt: TGCAGTGCTAGTTCAGGGGGCGGAGAAAAACTGTTTTTT
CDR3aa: CSASSGGGEKLFF

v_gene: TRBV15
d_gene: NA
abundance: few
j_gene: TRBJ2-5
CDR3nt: TGTGCCACCAGCAGAGATGCAGGCGCACAAGAGACCCAGTACTTC
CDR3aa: CATSRDAGAQETQYF

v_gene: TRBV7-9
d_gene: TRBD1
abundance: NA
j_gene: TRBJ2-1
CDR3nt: TGTGCCAGCAGCCCCGTGGGACAGTCCTACAATGAGCAGTTCTTC
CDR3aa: CASSPVGQSYNEQFF

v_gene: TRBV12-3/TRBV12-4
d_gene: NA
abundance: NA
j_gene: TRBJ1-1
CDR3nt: TGTGCCAGCAGTTTGGGTGGGTCGGGCACTGAAGCTTTCTTT
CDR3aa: CASSLGGSGTEAFF

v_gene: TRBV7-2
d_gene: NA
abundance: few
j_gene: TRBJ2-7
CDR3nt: TGTGCCAGCAGCTTGTCCAGCTTCGTAACCTACGAGCAGTACTTC
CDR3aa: CASSLSSFVTYEQYF

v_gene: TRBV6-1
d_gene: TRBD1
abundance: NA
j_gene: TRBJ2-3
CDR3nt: TGTGCCAGCAACCGACAGGGGGCGAGAGATACGCAGTATTTT
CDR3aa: CASNRQGARDTQYF

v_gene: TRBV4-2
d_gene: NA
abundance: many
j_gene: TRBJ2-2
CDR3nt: TGTGCCAGCAGCCAAGATGATCAGGCCTGGGAGATACCCGGGGAGCTGTTTTTT
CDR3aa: CASSQDDQAWEIPGELFF

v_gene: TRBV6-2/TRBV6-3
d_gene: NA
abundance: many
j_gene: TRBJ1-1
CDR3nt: TGTGCCAGCAGTTACTCGACGGGACTGAACACTGAAGCTTTCTTT
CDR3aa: CASSYSTGLNTEAFF

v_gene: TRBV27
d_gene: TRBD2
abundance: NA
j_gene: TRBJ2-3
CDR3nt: TGTGCCAGCAGTTATTCTAGCGGGGGGGCGTCAGATACGCAGTATTTT
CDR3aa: CASSYSSGGASDTQYF